This T cell receptor (beta chain) was profiled in a study of vaccination effects on CD4 cells after COVID-19. In the case of this clone: Its antigen is currently unknown.

Between the trimmed V and J ends, which lost 3 bases and 5 bases, there was a span of 13 bases. CDR1 and CDR2 from the germline V gene are MGHRA and YSYEKL. CDR3 length: 15 residues. Here immunoSEQ multiplex PCR was the method, and the copy in TCRdb shows in-frame clones only, minus some. This table has roughly 30,000 clones, around 80% appearing once. Upon completion of more than 9 days in culture, CD4+ T cells were isolated. Convalescent patients had PCR-confirmed SARS-CoV-2 infection between March and December 2020. BNT162b2 vaccine or mRNA-1273 vaccine was given to participants in two doses. This TCR came from a human donor who had a prior SARS-CoV-2 infection. The rearrangement links TRBV4-1 to TRBJ2-2, with TRBD1 as a possible D gene (6 bases). The sequenced sample was CD4+ T cells from PBMCs cultured without peptide, obtained after COVID-19 vaccination. The CDR3 loop reads CASSHPGQITGELFF. The CDR3 region has the DNA TGCGCCAGCAGCCACCCTGGACAGATAACCGGGGAGCTGTTTTTT.